This TCR beta chain was identified in a study of blood T cell repertoires in COVID-19. Original processing notes: How many nucleated cells were present was estimated from reference gene primer amplification. Measured with immunoSEQ multiplex PCR; TCRdb has only the in-frame clones, and not every one. The D gene and trimming were derived from the DNA, and the V and J assignments and clone size from that table. The data show over 85,000 clones, approximately 87% seen once. Germline CDR1 reads SGHNT; CDR2 reads YYREEE (reference sequence). CDR3 size: 13 residues. Between the trimmed V and J ends, which lost 4 bases and 0 bases, there was a span of 5 bases.

The V call is TRBV5-4, the J call TRBJ1-3; no reliable D call. The receptor was isolated from a human donor in a cohort sampled during active COVID-19. The sample taken for sequencing was peripheral blood. CDR3 sequence (DNA): TGTGCCAGCAGCCGGGGCTCTGGAAACACCATATATTTT. Translated, it gives CASSRGSGNTIYF.